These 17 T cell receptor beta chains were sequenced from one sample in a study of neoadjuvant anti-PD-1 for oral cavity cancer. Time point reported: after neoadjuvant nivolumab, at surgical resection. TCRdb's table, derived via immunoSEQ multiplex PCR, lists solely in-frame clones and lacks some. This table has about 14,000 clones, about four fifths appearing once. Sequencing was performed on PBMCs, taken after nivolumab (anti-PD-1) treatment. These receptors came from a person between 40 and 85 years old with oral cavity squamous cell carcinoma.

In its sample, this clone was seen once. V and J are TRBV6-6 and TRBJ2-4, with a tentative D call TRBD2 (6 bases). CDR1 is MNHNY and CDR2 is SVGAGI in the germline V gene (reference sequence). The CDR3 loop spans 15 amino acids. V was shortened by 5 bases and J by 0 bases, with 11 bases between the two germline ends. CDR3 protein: CASSPGDIAKNIQYF. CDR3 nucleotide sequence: TGTGCCAGCAGTCCGGGGGATATAGCCAAAAACATTCAGTACTTC.

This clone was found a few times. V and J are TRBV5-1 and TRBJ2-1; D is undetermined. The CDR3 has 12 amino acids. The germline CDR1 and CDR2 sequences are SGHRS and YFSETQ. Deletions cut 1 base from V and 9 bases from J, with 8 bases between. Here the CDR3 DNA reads TGCGCCAGCAGCTTGTCTGGACCTGAGCAGTTCTTC. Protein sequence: CASSLSGPEQFF.

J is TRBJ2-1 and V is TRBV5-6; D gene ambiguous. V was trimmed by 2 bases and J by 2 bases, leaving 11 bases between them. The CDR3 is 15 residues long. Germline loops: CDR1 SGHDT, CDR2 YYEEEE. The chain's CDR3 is CASSLGSGPYNEQFF. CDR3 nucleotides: TGTGCCAGCAGCTTAGGTTCGGGCCCCTACAATGAGCAGTTCTTC.

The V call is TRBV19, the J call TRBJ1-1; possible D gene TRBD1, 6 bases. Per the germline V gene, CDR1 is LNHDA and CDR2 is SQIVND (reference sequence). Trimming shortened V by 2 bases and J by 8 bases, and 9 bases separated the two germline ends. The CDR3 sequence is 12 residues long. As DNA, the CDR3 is TGTGCCAGTAGTATAATCCAGGGGGAAGCTTTCTTT. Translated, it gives CASSIIQGEAFF.

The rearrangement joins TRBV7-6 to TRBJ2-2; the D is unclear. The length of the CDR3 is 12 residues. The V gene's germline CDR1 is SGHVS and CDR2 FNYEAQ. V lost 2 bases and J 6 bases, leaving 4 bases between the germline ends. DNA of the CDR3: TGTGCCAGCAGCTTAAATTCCGGGGAGCTGTTTTTT. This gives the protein CASSLNSGELFF.

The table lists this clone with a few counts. The CDR3 reads CASSYPGGYEQYF. Written as DNA, the CDR3 is TGTGCCAGCAGTTACCCAGGGGGATACGAGCAGTACTTC. The J gene is TRBJ2-7, the V gene TRBV6-6; 7 bases match TRBD1. Germline loops: CDR1 MNHNY, CDR2 SVGAGI (reference sequence). The CDR3 has 13 amino acids. V lost 2 bases and J lost 4; bases outside the gene matches: 2.

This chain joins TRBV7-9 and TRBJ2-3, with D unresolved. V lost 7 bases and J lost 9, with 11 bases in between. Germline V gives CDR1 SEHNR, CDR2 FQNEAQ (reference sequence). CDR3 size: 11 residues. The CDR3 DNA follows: TGTGCCAGCACCCCCTCGGACACGCAGTATTTT. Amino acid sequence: CASTPSDTQYF.

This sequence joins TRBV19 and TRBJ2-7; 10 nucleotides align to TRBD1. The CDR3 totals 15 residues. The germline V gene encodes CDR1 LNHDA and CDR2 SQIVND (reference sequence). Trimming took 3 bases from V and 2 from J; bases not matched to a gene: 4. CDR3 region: CASSIRTGGPYEQYF. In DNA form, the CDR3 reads TGTGCCAGTAGTATCCGGACAGGGGGTCCCTACGAGCAGTACTTC. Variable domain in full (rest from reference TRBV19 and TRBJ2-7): DGGITQSPKYLFRKEGQNVTLSCEQNLNHDAMYWYRQDPGQGLRLIYYSQIVNDFQKGDIAEGYSVSREKKESFPLTVTSAQKNPTAFYLCASSIRTGGPYEQYFGPGTRLTVT.

The CDR3 protein is CASSMGLAEYNEQFF. The DNA of the CDR3 is TGTGCCAGCAGCATGGGACTAGCCGAATACAATGAGCAGTTCTTC. The V gene is TRBV7-3, the J gene TRBJ2-1, with 9 bases aligning to TRBD2. Per the germline V gene, CDR1 is SGHTA and CDR2 is FQGTGA. CDR3 length: 15 residues. With 5 bases clipped from V and 4 bases from J, the junction kept 6 bases outside the gene matches.

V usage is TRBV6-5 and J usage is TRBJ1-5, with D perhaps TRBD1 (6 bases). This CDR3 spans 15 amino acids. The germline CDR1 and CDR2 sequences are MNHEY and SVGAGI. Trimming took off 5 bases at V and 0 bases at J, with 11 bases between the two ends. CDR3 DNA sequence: TGTGCCAGCAGTAGGACAGACTATAGCAATCAGCCCCAGCATTTT. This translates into CASSRTDYSNQPQHF.

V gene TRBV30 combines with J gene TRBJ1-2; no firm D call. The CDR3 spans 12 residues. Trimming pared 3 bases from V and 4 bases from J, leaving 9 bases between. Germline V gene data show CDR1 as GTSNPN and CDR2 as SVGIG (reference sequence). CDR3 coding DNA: TGTGCCTGGAGGGAACCCTCCTATGGCTACACCTTC. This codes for CAWREPSYGYTF.

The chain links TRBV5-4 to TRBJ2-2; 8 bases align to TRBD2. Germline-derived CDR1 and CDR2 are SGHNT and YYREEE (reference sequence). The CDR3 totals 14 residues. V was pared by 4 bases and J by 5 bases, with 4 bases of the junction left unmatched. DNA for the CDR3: TGTGCCAGCAGCCGCGGGGGGCAGACCGGGGAGCTGTTTTTT. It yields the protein CASSRGGQTGELFF.

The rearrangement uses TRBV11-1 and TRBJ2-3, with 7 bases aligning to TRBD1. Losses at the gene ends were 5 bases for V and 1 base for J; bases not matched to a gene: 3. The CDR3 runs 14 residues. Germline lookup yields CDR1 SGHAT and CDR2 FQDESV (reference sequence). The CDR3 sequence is CASSIGQGTDTQYF. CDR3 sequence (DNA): TGTGCCAGCAGCATCGGACAGGGCACAGATACGCAGTATTTT.

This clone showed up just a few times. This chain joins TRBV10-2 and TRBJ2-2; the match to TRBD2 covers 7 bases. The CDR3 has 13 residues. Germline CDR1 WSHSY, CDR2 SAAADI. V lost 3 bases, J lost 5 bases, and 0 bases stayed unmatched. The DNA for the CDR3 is TGCGCCAGCAGTGAAGCGGGAACCGGGGAGCTGTTTTTT. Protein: CASSEAGTGELFF.

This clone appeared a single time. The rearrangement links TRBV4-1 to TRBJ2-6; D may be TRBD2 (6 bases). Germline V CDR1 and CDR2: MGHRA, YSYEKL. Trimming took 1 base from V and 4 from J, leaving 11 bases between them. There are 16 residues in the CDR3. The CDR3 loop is CASSQVVAGGANVLTF. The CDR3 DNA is TGCGCCAGCAGCCAAGTGGTGGCGGGGGGGGCCAACGTCCTGACTTTC.

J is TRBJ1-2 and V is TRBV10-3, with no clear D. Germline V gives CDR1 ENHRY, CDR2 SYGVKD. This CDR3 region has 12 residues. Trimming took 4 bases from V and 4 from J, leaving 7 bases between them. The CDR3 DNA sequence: TGTGCCATCAGTGGCACTGTCTATGGCTACACCTTC. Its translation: CAISGTVYGYTF.

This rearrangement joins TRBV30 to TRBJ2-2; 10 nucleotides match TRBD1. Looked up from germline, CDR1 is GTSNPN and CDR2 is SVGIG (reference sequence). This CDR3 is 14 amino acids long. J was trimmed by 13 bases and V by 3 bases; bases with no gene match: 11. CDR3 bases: TGTGCCTGGAGGGGGACAGGGGAGGCATCAGTGCTGTTTTTT. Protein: CAWRGTGEASVLFF.